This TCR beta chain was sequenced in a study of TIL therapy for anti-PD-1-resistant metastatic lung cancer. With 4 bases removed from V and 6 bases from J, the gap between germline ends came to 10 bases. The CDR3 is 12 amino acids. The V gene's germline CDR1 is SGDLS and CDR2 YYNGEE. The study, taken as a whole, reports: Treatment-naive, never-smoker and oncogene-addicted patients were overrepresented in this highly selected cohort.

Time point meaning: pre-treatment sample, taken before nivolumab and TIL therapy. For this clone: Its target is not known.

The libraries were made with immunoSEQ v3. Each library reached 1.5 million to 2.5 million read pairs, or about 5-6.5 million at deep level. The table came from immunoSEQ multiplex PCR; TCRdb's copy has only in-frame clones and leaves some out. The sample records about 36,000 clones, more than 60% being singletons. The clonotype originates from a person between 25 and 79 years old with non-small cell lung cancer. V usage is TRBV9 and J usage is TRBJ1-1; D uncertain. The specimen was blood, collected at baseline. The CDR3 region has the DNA TGTGCCAGCAGCACAGCGGTTTCTGAAGCTTTCTTT. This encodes CASSTAVSEAFF. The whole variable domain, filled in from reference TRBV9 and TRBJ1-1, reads DSGVTQTPKHLITATGQRVTLRCSPRSGDLSVYWYQQSLDQGLQFLIQYYNGEERAKGNILERFSAQQFPDLHSELNLSSLELGDSALYFCASSTAVSEAFFGQGTRLTVV.